This TCR beta chain stems from a study of cytomegalovirus exposure and HLA in healthy donors. PCR involved 60 Vbeta and 13 Jbeta primers. Original analysis: It was a later analysis that counted roughly 80 million unique TCR beta chains, of which roughly 10 million were shared. Sequencing used immunoSEQ multiplex PCR; TCRdb keeps in-frame clones, though not all of them. V and J calls plus clone size are reproduced from that table; the DNA served to infer D and trimming. The profile shows under 150,000 clones, 79% of them singletons. About this clone itself: The antigen is unknown.

Looked up from germline, CDR1 is MNHNS and CDR2 is SASEGT. Trimming took 0 bases from V and 9 from J, leaving 9 bases between them. The CDR3 totals 12 residues. Study-wide results and limits: Being productive about 90% or about 30% of the time was typical of most TCR beta V segments in an earlier analysis. In a later analysis, at a false discovery rate of 0.05, under 20,000 TCR beta sequences matched HLA alleles. The dataset shows that most TCR sequences were rare, while some public TCRs occurred in many donors.

The rearrangement uses TRBV6-1 and TRBJ2-7; a possible D gene is TRBD1 (5 bases). The clonotype was recovered from a male donor in good health and CMV-seronegative. Sequencing input: PBMCs. Here the CDR3 reads CASSEAVTGQYF. The CDR3 region has the DNA TGTGCCAGCAGTGAAGCGGTTACAGGGCAGTACTTC.